This T cell receptor (beta chain) originates from a study of spatial heterogeneity in lung cancer. Overall study: On average, each unique TCR and UMI combination appeared more than ten times in raw reads. General study findings and limits: Ubiquitous expanded tumor TCRs were seen in blood more at resection than at follow-up.

Many counts were recorded for this clonotype. Its antigen is not known. As for time point: sample taken at primary tumor resection. No cells were sorted before sequencing. The whole RNA sequenced was extracted from tumor, nontumor lung or frozen PBMC. TCRdb independently ran MiXCR on the 5' RACE reads; one entry per CDR3 protein. The sample holds about 36,000 distinct CDR3 sequences, less than 9.5% seen once. The V end lost 5 bases, the J end lost 2 bases, and 13 bases lay between the germline ends. The CDR3 spans 15 residues. The germline V gene has CDR1 SEHNR and CDR2 FQNEAQ (reference sequence). This clonotype was sampled from a female donor with early-stage non-small cell lung cancer. The chain links TRBV7-9 to TRBJ2-1; D is ambiguous. The sequences come from PBMCs, collected at surgery. CDR3 DNA: TGTGCCAGCAGCCCTCGACAAGGCCCCTACAATGAGCAGTTCTTC. This translates into CASSPRQGPYNEQFF.